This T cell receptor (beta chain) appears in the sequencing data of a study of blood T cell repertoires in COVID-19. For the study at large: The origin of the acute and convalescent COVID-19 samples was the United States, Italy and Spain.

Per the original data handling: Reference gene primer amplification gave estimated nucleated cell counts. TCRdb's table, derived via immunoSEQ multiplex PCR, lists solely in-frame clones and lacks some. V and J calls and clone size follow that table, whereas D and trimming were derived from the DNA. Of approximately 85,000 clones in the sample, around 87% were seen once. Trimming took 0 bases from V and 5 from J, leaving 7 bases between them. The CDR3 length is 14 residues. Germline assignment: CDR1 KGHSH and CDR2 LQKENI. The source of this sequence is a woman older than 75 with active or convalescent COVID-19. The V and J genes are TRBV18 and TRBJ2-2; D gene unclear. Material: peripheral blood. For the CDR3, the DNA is TGTGCCAGCTCACCACCGAGGTCTACCGGGGAGCTGTTTTTT. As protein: CASSPPRSTGELFF. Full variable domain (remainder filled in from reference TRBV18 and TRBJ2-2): NAGVMQNPRHLVRRRGQEARLRCSPMKGHSHVYWYRQLPEEGLKFMVYLQKENIIDESGMPKERFSAEFPKEGPSILRIQQVVRGDSAAYFCASSPPRSTGELFFGEGSRLTVL.